This T cell receptor (beta chain) originates from a study of blood T cell repertoires in COVID-19. Study information: PBMCs, B-cell-depleted T cells, or T cells provided the cDNA or gDNA that made up the material.

The CDR3 consists of 18 residues. Authors' processing steps: Researchers report that nucleated cell counts were estimated from reference gene primer amplification. The data were produced by immunoSEQ multiplex PCR, yet TCRdb's version contains in-frame clones alone and is incomplete. The V and J calls and clone size were taken over from that table, and D and trimming were inferred from the DNA. The sample holds 50,000 or so clones; 85% to 90% are singletons and the top ten take around 28%. The chain is built from TRBV21-1 and TRBJ1-4; the table's D gene call, TRBD1, was not cross checked with the DNA. TRBV21-1 corresponds to a pseudogene. The sequenced sample consisted of peripheral blood. This TCR derives from a human donor in a cohort sampled during active COVID-19. DNA of the CDR3: TGTGCCAGCAGCAGCGAGGAATGCGGGACAGGGATTCTTGAAAAACTGTTTTTT. It translates to CASSSEECGTGILEKLFF.